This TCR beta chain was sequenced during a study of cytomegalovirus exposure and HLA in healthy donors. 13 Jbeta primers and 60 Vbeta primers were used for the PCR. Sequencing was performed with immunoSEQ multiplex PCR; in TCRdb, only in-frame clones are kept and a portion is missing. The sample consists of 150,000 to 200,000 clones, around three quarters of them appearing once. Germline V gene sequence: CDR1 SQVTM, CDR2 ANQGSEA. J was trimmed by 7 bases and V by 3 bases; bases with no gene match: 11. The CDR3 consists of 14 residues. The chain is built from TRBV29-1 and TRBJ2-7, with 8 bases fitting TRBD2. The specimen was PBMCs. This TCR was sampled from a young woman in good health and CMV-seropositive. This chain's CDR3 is CSVEEGRGVFEQYF. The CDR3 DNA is TGCAGCGTTGAGGAAGGGCGGGGGGTTTTTGAGCAGTACTTC.